These T cell receptor beta chains were read from a single sample in a study of CD8 T cells in ankylosing spondylitis. One entry per CDR3 protein results from TCRdb running MiXCR on the 5' RACE reads. The data contain 200,000 to 300,000 distinct CDR3 sequences, around 9.2% of them singletons. What was sequenced was blood, either unsorted or a sorted T cell fraction (not recorded which). These receptors were obtained from a male donor with ankylosing spondylitis or in good health (not recorded which). Each CDR3 is given with its conserved first and last residue. The order of the fields is V gene, J gene, D gene, clone size, CDR3 protein, CDR3 DNA. D genes are given only for firm matches. Where a row states a size, it is once, few, many or the class of an expanded clone; other rows omit it.

TRBV30	TRBJ2-7	TRBD1	-	CAWSIGQGNEQYF	TGTGCCTGGAGTATCGGACAGGGCAACGAGCAGTACTTC
TRBV5-1	TRBJ2-1	TRBD2	few	CASSPPPAGGPNEQFF	TGCGCCAGCAGCCCGCCTCCAGCGGGAGGGCCGAATGAGCAGTTCTTC
TRBV7-9	TRBJ1-4	TRBD1	many	CASSPRDRLNEKLFF	TGTGCCAGCAGCCCCAGGGACAGGTTAAATGAAAAACTGTTTTTT
TRBV11-3	TRBJ2-1	TRBD2	many	CASSPPWTSGGRPLRHNEQFF	TGTGCCAGCAGCCCCCCCTGGACTAGCGGGGGGCGTCCTCTTAGACACAATGAGCAGTTCTTC
TRBV6-5	TRBJ1-2	-	many	CASSFLEAIGGGYTF	TGTGCCAGCAGTTTCTTAGAGGCTATTGGGGGTGGCTACACCTTC
TRBV20-1	TRBJ1-1	-	many	CSAPWRGERSNTEAFF	TGCAGTGCTCCCTGGCGGGGAGAGCGTTCGAACACTGAAGCTTTCTTT
TRBV7-9	TRBJ1-2	-	many	CASSLNKESPNYGYTF	TGTGCCAGCAGCTTAAACAAGGAGAGCCCTAACTATGGCTACACCTTC
TRBV3-1	TRBJ2-1	-	many	CASSQGFQNEQFF	TGTGCCAGCAGCCAAGGGTTTCAGAATGAGCAGTTCTTC
TRBV30	TRBJ1-1	TRBD1	many	CAWDRDREAFF	TGTGCCTGGGACAGGGATCGGGAAGCTTTCTTT
TRBV18	TRBJ1-5	-	-	CASSPGISDQPQHF	TGTGCCAGCTCACCAGGCATAAGCGATCAGCCCCAGCATTTT
TRBV7-3	TRBJ1-1	-	-	CASSLNPGGQPAFF	TGTGCCAGCAGCTTAAATCCGGGTGGACAGCCGGCTTTCTTT
TRBV5-1	TRBJ2-7	TRBD1	many	CASRGKDRASYEQYF	TGCGCCAGCAGGGGGAAGGACAGGGCGAGCTACGAGCAGTACTTC
TRBV7-9	TRBJ2-7	-	many	CASSLAGQWTVTYEQYF	TGTGCCAGCAGCTTAGCAGGCCAATGGACAGTAACCTACGAGCAGTACTTC
TRBV3-1	TRBJ1-2	TRBD1	many	CASSQVRSDRGGYTF	TGTGCCAGCAGCCAAGTGCGCAGCGACAGGGGAGGCTACACCTTC
TRBV29-1	TRBJ1-1	TRBD1	few	CSVGHRGNAEAFF	TGCAGCGTAGGGCACAGGGGAAACGCTGAAGCTTTCTTT
TRBV12-3/TRBV12-4	TRBJ2-3	TRBD2	many	CASRPGGPHTQYF	TGTGCCAGCCGACCGGGAGGGCCGCATACGCAGTATTTT
TRBV12-3/TRBV12-4	TRBJ2-4	TRBD1	many	CASRDDRGRDIQYF	TGTGCCAGCAGGGACGACAGGGGGAGGGACATTCAGTACTTC
TRBV20-1	TRBJ1-1	-	few	CSAISQNTEAFF	TGCAGTGCCATTTCCCAAAACACTGAAGCTTTCTTT
TRBV12-3/TRBV12-4	TRBJ2-5	-	many	CASRVPGLETQYF	TGTGCCAGCAGGGTCCCGGGACTGGAGACCCAGTACTTC
TRBV20-1	TRBJ2-4	TRBD2	many	CSASGRRDIQYF	TGCAGTGCTAGCGGGAGGAGGGACATTCAGTACTTC